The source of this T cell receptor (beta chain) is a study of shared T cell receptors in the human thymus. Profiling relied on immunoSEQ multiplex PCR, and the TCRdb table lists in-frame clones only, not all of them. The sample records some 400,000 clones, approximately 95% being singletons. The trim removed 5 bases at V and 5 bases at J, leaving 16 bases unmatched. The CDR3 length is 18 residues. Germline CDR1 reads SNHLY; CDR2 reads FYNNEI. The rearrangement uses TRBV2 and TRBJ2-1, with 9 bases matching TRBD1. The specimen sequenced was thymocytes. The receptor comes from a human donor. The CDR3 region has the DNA TGTGCCAGCAGTTGGGGACAGGGTGTCACTTATTGGGACAATGAGCAGTTCTTC. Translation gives CASSWGQGVTYWDNEQFF.